These 10 T cell receptor beta chains came from one sample sequenced in a study of cytomegalovirus exposure and HLA in healthy donors. The PCR was carried out with 60 Vbeta primers and 13 Jbeta primers. Sequencing used immunoSEQ multiplex PCR; TCRdb keeps in-frame clones, though not all of them. The profile shows approximately 150,000 clones, roughly 73% of them singletons. The sequenced sample was PBMCs. The receptors were sampled from a male donor in good health and CMV-seronegative.

The genes are TRBV5-1 and TRBJ1-6; D remains ambiguous. Germline V gives CDR1 SGHRS, CDR2 YFSETQ. The CDR3 totals 15 residues. V gave up 0 bases and J gave up 7 bases, with 11 bases separating them. Here the CDR3 reads CASSLDWSGNSPLHF. The CDR3 coding sequence is TGCGCCAGCAGCTTGGACTGGAGCGGGAATTCACCCCTCCACTTT.

Only a few counts were recorded for this clone. The V gene is TRBV18, the J gene TRBJ2-2, with TRBD1 identical over 9 bases. With 2 bases clipped from V and 2 bases from J, the junction kept 3 bases outside the gene matches. The CDR3 sequence is 16 residues long. Germline V gives CDR1 KGHSH, CDR2 LQKENI. CDR3 protein: CASSPVTGGNTGELFF. CDR3 nucleotide sequence: TGTGCCAGCTCACCAGTTACAGGGGGCAACACCGGGGAGCTGTTTTTT.

The chain couples TRBV28 to TRBJ2-6, with D uncertain. CDR3 length: 17 amino acids. Germline V gene sequence: CDR1 MDHEN, CDR2 SYDVKM. Trimming cost V 6 bases and J 1 base, with 16 bases left between them. The DNA of the CDR3 is TGTGCCAGCAGCACTCCCTCGCACCCGTCTGGGGCCAACGTCCTGACTTTC. It specifies CASSTPSHPSGANVLTF. The complete variable domain, with remaining parts taken from reference TRBV28 and TRBJ2-6, reads DVKVTQSSRYLVKRTGEKVFLECVQDMDHENMFWYRQDPGLGLRLIYFSYDVKMKEKGDIPEGYSVSREKKERFSLILESASTNQTSMYLCASSTPSHPSGANVLTFGAGSRLTVL.

The rearrangement joins TRBV29-1 to TRBJ1-2; 7 bases map to TRBD1. The V and J ends lost 3 bases and 4 bases, in that order; junction bases with no gene match: 2. The CDR3 is made up of 12 amino acids. Germline CDR1 is SQVTM and CDR2 is ANQGSEA. The CDR3 loop reads CSVEGDSYGYTF. The CDR3 DNA follows: TGCAGCGTTGAGGGGGACAGCTATGGCTACACCTTC.

The chain uses TRBV2 and TRBJ1-2; 9 bases map to TRBD1. J was trimmed by 1 base and V by 5 bases; bases with no gene match: 2. CDR1 is SNHLY, CDR2 FYNNEI, per germline. This CDR3 comprises 14 residues. The CDR3 DNA is TGTGCCAGCAGTTTGACAGGGGGTAACTATGGCTACACCTTC. Translated, it gives CASSLTGGNYGYTF.

J is TRBJ2-7 and V is TRBV6-1; D possibly corresponds to TRBD1 (6 bases). With 6 bases removed from V and 5 bases from J, the gap between germline ends came to 17 bases. In germline, CDR1 is MNHNS, CDR2 SASEGT. The length of the CDR3 is 14 residues. In DNA, the CDR3 is TGTGCCAGCAGCGCGCTCGCAGGGGACCACGAGCAGTACTTC. Amino acid sequence: CASSALAGDHEQYF.

V gene TRBV27 combines with J gene TRBJ2-1; maybe TRBD1 (7 bases). The CDR3 is 15 residues long. The germline gives CDR1 MNHEY, CDR2 SMNVEV (reference sequence). Trimming took off 6 bases at V and 9 bases at J, with 21 bases between the two ends. The DNA for the CDR3 is TGTGCCAGCAGCATATCGGGTGTTCAGGGGGGTGAGCAGTTCTTC. Translation gives CASSISGVQGGEQFF.

In this sample, this clone turned up a few times. CDR3 protein: CASSSTALNTEAFF. DNA for the CDR3: TGTGCCAGCAGCTCAACAGCCCTGAACACTGAAGCTTTCTTT. The chain employs TRBV7-9 and TRBJ1-1; D remains unclear. The CDR3 is 14 amino acids. CDR1 and CDR2 from the germline V gene are SEHNR and FQNEAQ (reference sequence). V gave up 4 bases and J gave up 0 bases, with 9 bases separating them.

This rearrangement joins TRBV28 to TRBJ1-2, with 8 nucleotides matching TRBD1. Germline CDR1 reads MDHEN; CDR2 reads SYDVKM. J was trimmed by 5 bases and V by 8 bases; bases with no gene match: 10. The CDR3 is 14 amino acids. CDR3: CASRVSQGGYGYTF. The CDR3 DNA reads TGTGCCAGCCGAGTATCACAGGGGGGGTATGGCTACACCTTC.

The chain couples TRBV6-1 to TRBJ2-7; D may be TRBD1 (6 bases). CDR3 length: 15 amino acids. The V and J ends lost 7 bases and 5 bases respectively, with 21 bases between them. Germline V CDR1 and CDR2: MNHNS, SASEGT. The CDR3 sequence: CASTSDRFLSHEQYF. Here the CDR3 DNA reads TGTGCCAGCACCTCCGACAGGTTTTTGTCCCACGAGCAGTACTTC.